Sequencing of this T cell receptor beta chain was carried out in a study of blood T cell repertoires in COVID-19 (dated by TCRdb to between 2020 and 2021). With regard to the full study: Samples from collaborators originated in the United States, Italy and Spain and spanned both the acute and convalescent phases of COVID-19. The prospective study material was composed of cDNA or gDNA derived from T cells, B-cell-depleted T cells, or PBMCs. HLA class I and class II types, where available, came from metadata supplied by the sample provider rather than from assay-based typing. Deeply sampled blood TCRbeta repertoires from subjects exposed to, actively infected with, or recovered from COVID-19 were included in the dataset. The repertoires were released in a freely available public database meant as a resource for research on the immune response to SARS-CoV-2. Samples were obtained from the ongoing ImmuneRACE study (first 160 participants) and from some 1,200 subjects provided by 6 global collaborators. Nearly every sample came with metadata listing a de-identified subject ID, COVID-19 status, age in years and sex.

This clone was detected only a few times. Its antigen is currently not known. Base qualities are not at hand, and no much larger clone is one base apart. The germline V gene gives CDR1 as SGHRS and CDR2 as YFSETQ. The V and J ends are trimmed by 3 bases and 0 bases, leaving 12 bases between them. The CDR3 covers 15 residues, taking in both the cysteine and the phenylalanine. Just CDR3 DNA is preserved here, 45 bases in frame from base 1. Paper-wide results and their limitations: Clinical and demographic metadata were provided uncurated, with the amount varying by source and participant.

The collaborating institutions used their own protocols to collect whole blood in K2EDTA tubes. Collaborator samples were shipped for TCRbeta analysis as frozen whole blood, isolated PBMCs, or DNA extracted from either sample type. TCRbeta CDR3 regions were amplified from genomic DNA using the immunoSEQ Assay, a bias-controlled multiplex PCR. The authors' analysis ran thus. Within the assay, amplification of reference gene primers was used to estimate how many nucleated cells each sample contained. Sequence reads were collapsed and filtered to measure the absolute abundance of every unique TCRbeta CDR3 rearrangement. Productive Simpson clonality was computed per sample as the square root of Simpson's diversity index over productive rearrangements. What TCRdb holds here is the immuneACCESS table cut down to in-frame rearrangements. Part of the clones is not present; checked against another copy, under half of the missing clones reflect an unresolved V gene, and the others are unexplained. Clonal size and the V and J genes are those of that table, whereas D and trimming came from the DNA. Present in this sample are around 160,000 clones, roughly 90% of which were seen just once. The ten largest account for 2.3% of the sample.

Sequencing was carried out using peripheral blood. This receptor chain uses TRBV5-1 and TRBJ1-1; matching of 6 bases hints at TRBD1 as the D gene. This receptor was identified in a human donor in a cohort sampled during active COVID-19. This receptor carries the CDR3 CASSSVQGMNTEAFF. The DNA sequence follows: TGCGCCAGCAGCTCCGTACAGGGCATGAACACTGAAGCTTTCTTT.